Each of the 18 T cell receptor beta chains below was sequenced from the same sample in a study of blood T cell repertoires in COVID-19. Produced via immunoSEQ multiplex PCR; TCRdb's table is partial and in-frame only. The table lists around 200,000 clones, 65% to 85% of them singletons. The specimen sequenced was peripheral blood. The receptors here all came from a man aged 50-59 years with active or convalescent COVID-19.

This chain connects TRBV5-5 to TRBJ1-5, with 9 bases aligning to TRBD1. With 0 bases clipped from V and 4 bases from J, the junction kept 5 bases outside the gene matches. Looked up from germline, CDR1 is SGHKS and CDR2 is YYEKEE (reference sequence). The CDR3 has 16 residues. The DNA for the CDR3 is TGTGCCAGCAGCTTGGTCAGGACAGGGGCGAATCAGCCCCAGCATTTT. It translates to CASSLVRTGANQPQHF.

The CDR3: CAWKSETNSPLHF. For the CDR3, the DNA is TGTGCCTGGAAGTCGGAGACGAATTCACCCCTCCACTTT. The rearrangement uses TRBV30 and TRBJ1-6; the D is unclear. The V end lost 4 bases, the J end lost 7 bases, and 11 bases lay between the germline ends. The CDR3 has 13 amino acids. Germline CDR1 GTSNPN, CDR2 SVGIG (reference sequence).

The chain is built from TRBV19 and TRBJ2-7; D is perhaps TRBD1 (5 bases). Germline V gene sequence: CDR1 LNHDA, CDR2 SQIVND (reference sequence). Trimming cost V 5 bases and J 5 bases, with 19 bases left between them. The CDR3 totals 15 residues. CDR3 in amino acids: CASSPRASQVDEQYF. The CDR3 DNA reads TGTGCCAGTAGTCCCAGGGCCTCCCAGGTGGACGAGCAGTACTTC.

V usage is TRBV6-1 and J usage is TRBJ2-1, with a weak D call TRBD1 (6 bases). CDR3 length: 17 residues. Germline CDR1 and CDR2: MNHNS and SASEGT. V lost 1 base and J 7 bases, leaving 20 bases between the germline ends. The CDR3 DNA follows: TGTGCCAGCAGTGAAGTACCGACAGGTCTTTTGGGGAATGAGCAGTTCTTC. Translation: CASSEVPTGLLGNEQFF.

CDR3 DNA sequence: TGTGCCAGCAGCCCACCAGGGCGGTCTGGCTACACCTTC. Translation gives CASSPPGRSGYTF. This chain uses TRBV5-5 with TRBJ1-2, with D perhaps matching TRBD1 (5 bases). CDR3 length: 13 amino acids. Trimming took 4 bases from V and 7 from J, leaving 14 bases between them. In germline, CDR1 is SGHKS, CDR2 YYEKEE (reference sequence).

This chain joins TRBV19 and TRBJ2-5; 9 bases align to TRBD1. The V segment lost 8 bases and the J segment 2 bases; nucleotides outside the gene matches: 6. The CDR3 contains 14 residues. Per germline, CDR1 LNHDA and CDR2 SQIVND (reference sequence). The CDR3 here is CASAFGQGQETQYF. The DNA for the CDR3 is TGTGCCAGTGCCTTCGGACAGGGGCAAGAGACCCAGTACTTC.

This clone came up once. This chain uses TRBV4-2 with TRBJ2-1; 12 bases are shared with TRBD2. Germline-derived CDR1 and CDR2 are LGHNA and YNFKEQ. With V trimmed by 0 bases and J by 2 bases, 11 bases remained unmatched. The length of the CDR3 is 20 residues. The CDR3 region is CASSQEGPGTSGSTYNEQFF. The CDR3 DNA follows: TGTGCCAGCAGCCAAGAGGGCCCCGGGACTAGCGGGTCTACCTACAATGAGCAGTTCTTC.

The chain is built from TRBV7-8 and TRBJ1-1, with D possibly TRBD1 on 5 matching bases. V lost 0 bases, J lost 4 bases, and 12 bases lay in between. The CDR3 consists of 15 residues. Germline CDR1 reads SGHVS; CDR2 reads FQNEAQ. The CDR3 DNA reads as TGTGCCAGCAGCTTAGCGCGGCAGGGAGGCACTGAAGCTTTCTTT. Encoded protein: CASSLARQGGTEAFF.

The V call is TRBV6-5, the J call TRBJ2-7; TRBD1 matches at 9 bases. The CDR3 is 15 amino acids. CDR1 is MNHEY, CDR2 SVGAGI, per germline. The junction had 9 bases not matched to a gene; V was cut back by 5 bases and J by 4 bases. The CDR3 DNA is TGTGCCAGCAGTCCACGGGACAGGGCATCTTACGAGCAGTACTTC. Protein product: CASSPRDRASYEQYF.

CDR3 protein: CASGLVLNPAGQPQHF. As DNA, the CDR3 is TGTGCTAGTGGTTTGGTATTGAACCCTGCCGGTCAGCCCCAGCATTTT. The V and J genes are TRBV12-5 and TRBJ1-5; D not resolved. This CDR3 region has 16 residues. The V and J ends lost 0 bases and 6 bases respectively, with 15 bases between them. CDR1 is LGHNT, CDR2 FRNRAP, per germline.

The genes are TRBV5-1 and TRBJ1-2; 12 bases agree with TRBD1. The CDR3 length is 15 residues. V shed 3 bases and J 6 bases; nucleotides not matched to a gene: 6. Germline V gene sequence: CDR1 SGHRS, CDR2 YFSETQ. The CDR3 spells CASSSSGQGANGYTF. CDR3 nucleotides: TGCGCCAGCAGCTCGTCGGGACAGGGGGCGAATGGCTACACCTTC.

This clone is medium-sized (0.01 to 0.1%) within its sample. The CDR3 region has the DNA TGTGCCAGCAGCCCCCAGGGCGCAGATACGCAGTATTTT. Protein: CASSPQGADTQYF. V gene TRBV7-3 combines with J gene TRBJ2-3; TRBD1 might be the D (5 bases). CDR1 is SGHTA, CDR2 FQGTGA, per germline. The CDR3 is made up of 13 amino acids. The ends were cut back, 5 bases at V and 4 bases at J, with 10 bases in the middle.

This chain joins TRBV4-1 and TRBJ1-4; no firm D call. This CDR3 is 13 amino acids long. Between the trimmed V and J ends, which lost 4 bases and 4 bases, there was a span of 7 bases. Germline values: CDR1 MGHRA, CDR2 YSYEKL. Written as DNA, the CDR3 is TGCGCCAGCAGCCTTGGCAGTAATGAAAAACTGTTTTTT. Translated, it gives CASSLGSNEKLFF.

The chain employs TRBV7-3 and TRBJ2-7; no firm D call. The V gene lost 1 base and the J gene lost 3 bases, with 16 bases spanning the gap. This CDR3 has 16 amino acids. The germline CDR1 and CDR2 sequences are SGHTA and FQGTGA. The DNA of the CDR3 is TGTGCCAGCAGCTTAATCCCCCCGCTCGGTAACTACGAGCAGTACTTC. Translated: CASSLIPPLGNYEQYF.

The V call is TRBV4-3, the J call TRBJ1-1; D call uncertain. The CDR3 length is 13 residues. V was shortened by 0 bases and J by 5 bases, with 7 bases between the two germline ends. Germline lookup yields CDR1 LGHNA and CDR2 YSLEER. CDR3 nucleotides: TGCGCCAGCAGCCAAGAAGCCGATACTGAAGCTTTCTTT. This encodes CASSQEADTEAFF.

This clone occurred a few times. This chain uses TRBV28 with TRBJ1-2; weak D call: TRBD1 (6 bases). Deletions cut 2 bases from V and 4 bases from J, with 17 bases between. CDR1 MDHEN and CDR2 SYDVKM come from the germline V gene. The CDR3 sequence is 16 residues long. The CDR3 DNA follows: TGTGCCAGCAGTTTACCGGTCGCAGGGGTTAGCTATGGCTACACCTTC. Amino acid sequence: CASSLPVAGVSYGYTF.

CDR3 sequence: CASSLEAPTNQPQHF. CDR3 coding DNA: TGTGCCAGCAGTTTAGAGGCCCCCACCAATCAGCCCCAGCATTTT. The V gene is TRBV2, the J gene TRBJ1-5, with D unclear. CDR1 is SNHLY and CDR2 is FYNNEI in the germline V gene. This CDR3 contains 15 residues. The V gene lost 5 bases and the J gene lost 3 bases, with 14 bases spanning the gap.

J is TRBJ2-1 and V is TRBV7-9; tentatively, D is TRBD2 (6 bases). Germline V lookup: CDR1 SEHNR, CDR2 FQNEAQ (reference sequence). The CDR3 sequence is 13 residues long. V dropped 8 bases and J dropped 3 bases, with 11 bases sitting between them. The CDR3 is CASWRDHYNEQFF. In DNA, the CDR3 is TGTGCCAGCTGGCGGGACCACTACAATGAGCAGTTCTTC.